The clone carrying this T cell receptor (beta chain) has a single count. Its cognate antigen is unknown. The CDR3 consists of 16 residues. Trimming at V came to 6 bases and at J to 5 bases, leaving 9 bases not matched to a gene. Germline V lookup: CDR1 LNHDA, CDR2 SQIVND (reference sequence). The repertoire was sequenced with immunoSEQ multiplex PCR; TCRdb's copy has only in-frame clones and lacks some. This sample carries approximately 81,000 clones, roughly 85% of them seen once, and the ten largest clones take 2.2%. Time point given: week 23, last vaccination. Doses comprised 300 ug of mutant IDH1 20-mer peptide each, plus topical imiquimod. The record originates from a study of a mutant IDH1 vaccine in newly diagnosed glioma. The overall study: Vaccination began 4-6 weeks post radiotherapy alone, or with temozolomide cycles. Most patients had radiochemotherapy with temozolomide before enrollment; others had one alone.

The clonotype originates from a man under 40 with glioma. Some clones in this sample may be carry-over from other donors' samples. The source material was PBMCs, sampled from a glioma patient whose treatment included an IDH1 peptide vaccine. The rearrangement uses TRBV19 and TRBJ2-5, with 13 bases that match TRBD2. The CDR3 region has the DNA TGTGCCAGTAGCTTAACTAGCGGGAGGGCTAGGGAGACCCAGTACTTC. It yields the protein CASSLTSGRARETQYF.